The 15 T cell receptor beta chains below come from one sample, sequenced in a study of CD8 T cells in ankylosing spondylitis. Whole-study results and caveats: A TCR beta motif of eight or nine highly homologous variants seemed to mark ankylosing spondylitis blood.

In TCRdb, the 5' RACE reads were re-called with MiXCR into one record per CDR3 protein. The table has about 540,000 distinct CDR3 sequences, roughly 13% seen once; the top ten hold approximately 6.3%. No antigen has been identified for these receptors. Input material: blood, either unsorted or a sorted T cell fraction (not recorded which). The receptors here all came from a male donor with ankylosing spondylitis.

This clonotype was detected a few times. The CDR3 bases are TGCAGTGCTAGTATGGCCGAATACGAGCAGTACTTC. This translates into CSASMAEYEQYF. The V call is TRBV20-1, the J call TRBJ2-7; D remains ambiguous. Germline V gene sequence: CDR1 DFQATT, CDR2 SNEGSKA (reference sequence). CDR3 length: 12 residues. With 3 bases removed from V and 4 bases from J, the gap between germline ends came to 10 bases.

This clonotype was detected ten times or more. The chain links TRBV5-1 to TRBJ2-1; 11 bases match TRBD2. Losses at the gene ends were 0 bases for V and 8 bases for J; bases not matched to a gene: 4. Per germline, CDR1 SGHRS and CDR2 YFSETQ. The CDR3 is 15 amino acids. The CDR3 here is CASSLALAGGDEQFF. The CDR3 region has the DNA TGCGCCAGCAGCTTGGCATTAGCGGGAGGGGATGAGCAGTTCTTC.

The chain has TRBV5-1 and TRBJ2-7; 11 bases fit TRBD2. This CDR3 is 15 amino acids long. Germline CDR1 SGHRS, CDR2 YFSETQ. V shed 2 bases, J shed 9 bases, and the junction held 10 bases outside the gene matches. CDR3 nucleotides: TGCGCCAGCAGCTTACGAGTAGCGGGAGGGCACGGGCAGTACTTC. Translated: CASSLRVAGGHGQYF.

Of note for this clonotype: This likely comes from a read error, as the CDR3 has no conserved phenylalanine or tryptophan at its end. This chain joins TRBV5-6 and TRBJ2-5, with TRBD1 identical over 7 bases. V was clipped by 3 bases and J by 2 bases; unmatched bases: 4. The CDR3 is 14 residues long. Per the germline V gene, CDR1 is SGHDT and CDR2 is YYEEEE. CDR3 protein: CASSYVGQQETQYL. The DNA for the CDR3 is TGTGCCAGCAGCTATGTGGGACAGCAAGAGACCCAGTACCTC.

The CDR3 DNA follows: TGCGCCAGCAGCTTGGGGCCCCGGGAAAAACTGTTTTTT. Its protein product is CASSLGPREKLFF. The chain recombines TRBV5-1 with TRBJ1-4, with D unresolved. Deletions cut 0 bases from V and 8 bases from J, with 8 bases between. This CDR3 region has 13 residues. Germline CDR1 reads SGHRS; CDR2 reads YFSETQ.

Only a few counts were recorded for this clonotype. CDR3 region: CASSPHRGGYTF. The CDR3 DNA sequence: TGTGCCAGCAGCCCCCACAGAGGAGGCTACACCTTC. The V call is TRBV11-3, the J call TRBJ1-2; no clear D. The germline V gene encodes CDR1 SGHNT and CDR2 YENEEA. Trimming stripped 5 bases from V and 8 bases from J, with 12 bases between. This CDR3 has 12 amino acids.

This clonotype appeared once. The chain couples TRBV2 to TRBJ1-5; TRBD1 aligns across 7 bases. Germline V gene lookup returns CDR1 SNHLY and CDR2 FYNNEI. This CDR3 has 14 amino acids. With V trimmed by 8 bases and J by 3 bases, 7 bases remained unmatched. The CDR3 sequence is CASLGQPLNQPQHF. DNA for the CDR3: TGTGCCAGCCTGGGACAGCCGCTCAATCAGCCCCAGCATTTT. Based on the CDR3 plus reference TRBV2 and TRBJ1-5, the full variable domain is EPEVTQTPSHQVTQMGQEVILRCVPISNHLYFYWYRQILGQKVEFLVSFYNNEISEKSEIFDDQFSVERPDGSNFTLKIRSTKLEDSAMYFCASLGQPLNQPQHFGDGTRLSIL.

This chain connects TRBV6-1 to TRBJ2-7; D is ambiguous. The CDR3 covers 11 residues. Trimming left V 6 bases short and J 4 bases short, with 7 bases between. Looked up from germline, CDR1 is MNHNS and CDR2 is SASEGT. CDR3 sequence reads: CASREDYEQYV. In DNA, the CDR3 is TGTGCCAGCAGAGAGGATTACGAGCAGTACGTC.

There are a few counts of this clonotype. V usage is TRBV3-1 and J usage is TRBJ2-2, with D uncertain. This CDR3 region has 13 residues. V lost 3 bases and J 6 bases, leaving 8 bases between the germline ends. CDR1 is LGHDT and CDR2 is YNNKEL in the germline V gene (reference sequence). CDR3 DNA sequence: TGTGCCAGCAGCCACAGCACCCCCGGGGAGCTGTTTTTT. It is translated as CASSHSTPGELFF.

This clonotype was found many times. V gene TRBV12-3 or TRBV12-4 combines with J gene TRBJ1-2; D is perhaps TRBD1 (5 bases). The CDR3 is 11 residues long. V was pared by 5 bases and J by 13 bases, with 14 bases between. The CDR3 spells CASSTTGLGTF. As DNA, the CDR3 is TGTGCCAGCAGTACAACAGGTCTCGGCACCTTC.

This clonotype was seen only a few times. This chain connects TRBV7-8 to TRBJ2-3; 11 bases are shared with TRBD2. The V and J ends lost 5 bases and 4 bases, in that order; junction bases with no gene match: 8. Germline values: CDR1 SGHVS, CDR2 FQNEAQ. CDR3 size: 16 residues. The CDR3 protein is CASSPTSGSAADTQYF. DNA for the CDR3: TGTGCCAGCAGCCCAACTAGCGGGAGTGCCGCAGATACGCAGTATTTT.

The V and J genes are TRBV24-1 and TRBJ2-1; D may be TRBD1 (6 bases). Germline values: CDR1 KGHDR, CDR2 SFDVKD. V lost 7 bases to trimming and J lost 0 bases, with 12 bases between them. There are 15 residues in the CDR3. CDR3 DNA sequence: TGTGCCACCAGGCCAACAGGGAGCTCCTACAATGAGCAGTTCTTC. Translating it yields CATRPTGSSYNEQFF.

This clonotype came up a few times. The chain links TRBV18 to TRBJ2-2, with D perhaps assigned TRBD1 or TRBD2 (5 bases each). In germline, CDR1 is KGHSH, CDR2 LQKENI. V was trimmed by 4 bases and J by 2 bases, leaving 17 bases between them. The CDR3 loop spans 17 amino acids. CDR3 sequence (DNA): TGTGCCAGCTCACTCTACTCCGGGACGATCAACACCGGGGAGCTGTTTTTT. It is translated as CASSLYSGTINTGELFF.

This clonotype was counted many times. The chain is built from TRBV30 and TRBJ2-2, with D hard to call. The germline V gene has CDR1 GTSNPN and CDR2 SVGIG (reference sequence). This CDR3 spans 14 amino acids. V lost 5 bases to trimming and J lost 0 bases, with 10 bases between them. The CDR3 region is CAWARLANTGELFF. The CDR3 DNA follows: TGTGCCTGGGCTAGACTCGCGAACACCGGGGAGCTGTTTTTT.

This clonotype appeared a few times. The CDR3 DNA sequence: TGCGCCAGCAGCTTGGATGGCATTATGGGCACTGAAGCTTTCTTT. This codes for CASSLDGIMGTEAFF. The rearrangement uses TRBV5-1 and TRBJ1-1, with D unclear. Trimming pared 0 bases from V and 4 bases from J, leaving 13 bases between. The length of the CDR3 is 15 residues. Per the germline V gene, CDR1 is SGHRS and CDR2 is YFSETQ.